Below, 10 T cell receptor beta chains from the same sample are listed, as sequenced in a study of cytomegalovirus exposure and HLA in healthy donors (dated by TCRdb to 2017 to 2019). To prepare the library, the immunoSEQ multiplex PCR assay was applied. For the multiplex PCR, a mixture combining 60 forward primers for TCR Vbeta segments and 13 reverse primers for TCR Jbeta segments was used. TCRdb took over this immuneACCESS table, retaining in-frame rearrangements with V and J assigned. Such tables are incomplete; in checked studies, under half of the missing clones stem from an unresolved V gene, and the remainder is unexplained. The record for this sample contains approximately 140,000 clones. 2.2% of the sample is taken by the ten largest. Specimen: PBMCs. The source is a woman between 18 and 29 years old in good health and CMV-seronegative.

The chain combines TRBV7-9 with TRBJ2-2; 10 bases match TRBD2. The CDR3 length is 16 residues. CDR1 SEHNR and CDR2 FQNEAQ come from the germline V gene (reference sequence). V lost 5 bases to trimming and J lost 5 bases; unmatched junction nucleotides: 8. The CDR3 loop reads CASSQSSGSWTGELFF. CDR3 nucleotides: TGTGCCAGCAGCCAGTCTAGCGGGAGTTGGACCGGGGAGCTGTTTTTT.

The CDR3 here is CSVEAEGWHTEAFF. Written as DNA, the CDR3 is TGCAGCGTTGAAGCGGAGGGCTGGCACACTGAAGCTTTCTTT. This chain joins TRBV29-1 and TRBJ1-1; D gene uncertain. The CDR3 runs 14 residues. Germline V lookup: CDR1 SQVTM, CDR2 ANQGSEA. V lost 1 base to trimming and J lost 3 bases, with 12 bases between them.

CDR3 sequence (DNA): TGTGCCAGCAGCTTAGTGGCACTAGCGGGCAATGAGCAGTTCTTC. Translating gives CASSLVALAGNEQFF. The chain couples TRBV7-2 to TRBJ2-1; 9 nucleotides agree with TRBD2. The CDR3 spans 15 residues. V shed 1 base, J shed 6 bases, and the junction held 4 bases outside the gene matches. Per germline, CDR1 SGHTA and CDR2 FQGNSA.

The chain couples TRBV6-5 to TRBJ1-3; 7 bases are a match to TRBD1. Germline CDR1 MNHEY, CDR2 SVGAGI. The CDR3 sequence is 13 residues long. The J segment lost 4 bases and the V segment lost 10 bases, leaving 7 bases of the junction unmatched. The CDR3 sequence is CATTRGYGNTIYF. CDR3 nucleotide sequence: TGTGCCACCACCAGGGGGTACGGAAACACCATATATTTT.

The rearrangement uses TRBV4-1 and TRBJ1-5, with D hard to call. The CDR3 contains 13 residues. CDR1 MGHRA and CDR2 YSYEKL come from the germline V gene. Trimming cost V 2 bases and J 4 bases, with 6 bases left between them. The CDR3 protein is CASSQRGNQPQHF. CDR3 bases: TGCGCCAGCAGCCAACGGGGTAATCAGCCCCAGCATTTT.

This CDR3 is CASSQALLAGETQYF. CDR3 bases: TGCGCCAGCAGCCAAGCCTTACTAGCTGGGGAGACCCAGTACTTC. V gene TRBV4-3 combines with J gene TRBJ2-5, with D tentatively TRBD2 (6 bases). Germline V CDR1 and CDR2: LGHNA, YSLEER. V was trimmed by 1 base and J by 5 bases, leaving 14 bases between them. The length of the CDR3 is 15 residues.

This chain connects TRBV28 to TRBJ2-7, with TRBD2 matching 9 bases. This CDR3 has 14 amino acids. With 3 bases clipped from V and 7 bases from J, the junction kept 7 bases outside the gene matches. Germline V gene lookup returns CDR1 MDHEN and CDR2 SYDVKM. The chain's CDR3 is CASSFGASGGEQYF. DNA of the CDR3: TGTGCCAGCAGTTTCGGAGCGAGCGGGGGGGAGCAGTACTTC.

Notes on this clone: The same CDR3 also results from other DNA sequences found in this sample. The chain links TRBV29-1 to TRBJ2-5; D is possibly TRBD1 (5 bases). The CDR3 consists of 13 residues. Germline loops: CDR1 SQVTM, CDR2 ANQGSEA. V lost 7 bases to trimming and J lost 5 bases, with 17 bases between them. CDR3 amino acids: CSGKVGLGETQYF. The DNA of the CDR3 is TGCAGCGGGAAGGTGGGGCTTGGCGAGACCCAGTACTTC. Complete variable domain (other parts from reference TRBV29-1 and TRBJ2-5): SAVISQKPSRDICQRGTSLTIQCQVDSQVTMMFWYRQQPGQSLTLIATANQGSEATYESGFVIDKFPISRPNLTFSTLTVSNMSPEDSSIYLCSGKVGLGETQYFGPGTRLLVL.

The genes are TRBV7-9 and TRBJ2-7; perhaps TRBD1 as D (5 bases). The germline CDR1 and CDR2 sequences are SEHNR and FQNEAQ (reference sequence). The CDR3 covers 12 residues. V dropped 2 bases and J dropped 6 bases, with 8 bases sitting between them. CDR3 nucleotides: TGTGCCAGCAGCTTAAACCAGGGCGAGCAGTACTTC. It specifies CASSLNQGEQYF.

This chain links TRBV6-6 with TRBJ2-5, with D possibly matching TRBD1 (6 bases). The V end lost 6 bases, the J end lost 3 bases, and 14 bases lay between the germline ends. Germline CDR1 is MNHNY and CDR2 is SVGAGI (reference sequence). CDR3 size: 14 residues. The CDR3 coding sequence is TGTGCCAGCAGCAGGGGACCCGCCGAAGAGACCCAGTACTTC. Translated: CASSRGPAEETQYF.